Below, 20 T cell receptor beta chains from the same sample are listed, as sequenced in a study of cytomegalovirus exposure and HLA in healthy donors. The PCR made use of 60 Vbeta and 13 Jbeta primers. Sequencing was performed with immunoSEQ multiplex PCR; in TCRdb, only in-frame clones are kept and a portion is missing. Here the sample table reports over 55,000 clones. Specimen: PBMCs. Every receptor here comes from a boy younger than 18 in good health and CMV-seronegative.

This chain's CDR3 is CASSQMGQGMNTEAFF. The CDR3 DNA is TGCGCCAGCAGCCAGATGGGACAGGGTATGAACACTGAAGCTTTCTTT. The genes are TRBV4-1 and TRBJ1-1; 9 bases agree with TRBD1. Germline assignment: CDR1 MGHRA and CDR2 YSYEKL. After removal of 3 bases from V and 0 bases from J, the junction contained 5 bases not matched to a gene. CDR3 length: 16 residues.

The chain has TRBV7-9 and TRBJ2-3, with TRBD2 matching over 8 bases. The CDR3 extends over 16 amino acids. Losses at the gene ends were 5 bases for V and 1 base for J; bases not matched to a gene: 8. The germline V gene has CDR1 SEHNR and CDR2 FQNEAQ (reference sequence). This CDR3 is CASSPRGGRGTDTQYF. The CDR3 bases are TGTGCCAGCAGCCCACGGGGGGGGCGGGGCACAGATACGCAGTATTTT.

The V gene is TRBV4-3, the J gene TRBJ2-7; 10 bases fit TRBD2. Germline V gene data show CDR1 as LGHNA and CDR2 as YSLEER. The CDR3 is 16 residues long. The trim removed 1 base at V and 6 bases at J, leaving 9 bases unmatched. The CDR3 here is CASSQAWLAGAVEQYF. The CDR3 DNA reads TGCGCCAGCAGCCAAGCTTGGCTAGCGGGAGCCGTCGAGCAGTACTTC.

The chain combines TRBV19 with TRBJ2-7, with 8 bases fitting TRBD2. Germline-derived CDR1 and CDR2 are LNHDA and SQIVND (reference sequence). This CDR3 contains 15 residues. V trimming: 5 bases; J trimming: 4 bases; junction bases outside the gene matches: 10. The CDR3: CASSPGGGRGYEQYF. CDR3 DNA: TGTGCCAGTAGTCCCGGCGGGGGGCGAGGATACGAGCAGTACTTC. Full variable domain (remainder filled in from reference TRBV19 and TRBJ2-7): DGGITQSPKYLFRKEGQNVTLSCEQNLNHDAMYWYRQDPGQGLRLIYYSQIVNDFQKGDIAEGYSVSREKKESFPLTVTSAQKNPTAFYLCASSPGGGRGYEQYFGPGTRLTVT.

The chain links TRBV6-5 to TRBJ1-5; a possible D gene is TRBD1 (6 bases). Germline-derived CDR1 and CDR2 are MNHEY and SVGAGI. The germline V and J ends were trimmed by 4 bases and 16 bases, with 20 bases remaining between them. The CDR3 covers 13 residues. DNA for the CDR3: TGTGCCAGCAGTTCACAGGAACTAGGACAGCAACATTTT. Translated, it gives CASSSQELGQQHF.

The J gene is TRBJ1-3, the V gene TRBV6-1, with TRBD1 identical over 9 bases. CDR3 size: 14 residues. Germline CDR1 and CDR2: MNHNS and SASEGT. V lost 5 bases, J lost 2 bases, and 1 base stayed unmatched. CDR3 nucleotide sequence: TGTGCCAGCAGTCGGACAGGGGCTGGAAACACCATATATTTT. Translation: CASSRTGAGNTIYF.

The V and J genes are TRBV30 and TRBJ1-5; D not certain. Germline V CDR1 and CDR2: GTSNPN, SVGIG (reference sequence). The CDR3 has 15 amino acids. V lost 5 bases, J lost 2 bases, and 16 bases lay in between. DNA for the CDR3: TGTGCCTGGCAGCTTTCGGCGGTCGGCAATCAGCCCCAGCATTTT. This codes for CAWQLSAVGNQPQHF.

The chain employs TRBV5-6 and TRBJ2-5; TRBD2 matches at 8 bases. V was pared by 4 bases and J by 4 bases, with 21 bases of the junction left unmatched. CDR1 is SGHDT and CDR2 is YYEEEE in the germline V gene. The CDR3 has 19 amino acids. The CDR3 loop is CASSPPLMSGRRGGETQYF. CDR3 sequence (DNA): TGTGCCAGCAGCCCCCCCCTTATGAGCGGGAGAAGAGGAGGAGAGACCCAGTACTTC.

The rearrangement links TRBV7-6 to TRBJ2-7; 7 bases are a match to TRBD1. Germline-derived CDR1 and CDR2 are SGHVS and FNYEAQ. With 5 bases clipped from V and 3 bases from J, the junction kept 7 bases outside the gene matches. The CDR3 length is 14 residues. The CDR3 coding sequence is TGTGCCAGCAGCCCGGGACAGACAGTCTACGAGCAGTACTTC. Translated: CASSPGQTVYEQYF.

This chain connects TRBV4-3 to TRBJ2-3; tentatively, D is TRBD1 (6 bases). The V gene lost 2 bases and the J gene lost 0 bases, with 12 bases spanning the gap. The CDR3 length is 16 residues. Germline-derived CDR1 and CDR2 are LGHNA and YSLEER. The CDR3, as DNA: TGCGCCAGCAGCCAAATCAGGGGCGGGAGCACAGATACGCAGTATTTT. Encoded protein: CASSQIRGGSTDTQYF.

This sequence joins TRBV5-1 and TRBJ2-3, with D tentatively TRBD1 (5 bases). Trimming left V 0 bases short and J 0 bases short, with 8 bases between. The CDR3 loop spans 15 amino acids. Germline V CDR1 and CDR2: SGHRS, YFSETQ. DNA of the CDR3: TGCGCCAGCAGCTTGGGCGGACATAGCACAGATACGCAGTATTTT. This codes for CASSLGGHSTDTQYF.

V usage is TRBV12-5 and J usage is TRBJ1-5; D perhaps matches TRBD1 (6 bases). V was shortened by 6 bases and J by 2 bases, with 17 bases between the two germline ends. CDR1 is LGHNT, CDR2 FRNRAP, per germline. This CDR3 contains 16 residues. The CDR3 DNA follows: TGTGCTAGTGGCCCCACAGGGATGAGGGGCAATCAGCCCCAGCATTTT. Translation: CASGPTGMRGNQPQHF. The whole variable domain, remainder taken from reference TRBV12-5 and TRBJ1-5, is DARVTQTPRHKVTEMGQEVTMRCQPILGHNTVFWYRQTMMQGLELLAYFRNRAPLDDSGMPKDRFSAEMPDATLATLKIQPSEPRDSAVYFCASGPTGMRGNQPQHFGDGTRLSIL.

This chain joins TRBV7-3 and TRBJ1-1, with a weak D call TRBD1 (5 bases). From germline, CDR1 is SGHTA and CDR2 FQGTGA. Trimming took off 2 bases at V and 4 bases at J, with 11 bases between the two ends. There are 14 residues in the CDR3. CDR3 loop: CASSLSGGGTEAFF. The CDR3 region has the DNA TGTGCCAGCAGCTTATCGGGGGGTGGCACTGAAGCTTTCTTT.

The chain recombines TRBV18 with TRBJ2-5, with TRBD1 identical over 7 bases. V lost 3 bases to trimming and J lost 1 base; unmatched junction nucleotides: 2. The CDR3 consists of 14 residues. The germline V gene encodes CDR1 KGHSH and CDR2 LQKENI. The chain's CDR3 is CASSPGQFQETQYF. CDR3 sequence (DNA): TGTGCCAGCTCACCGGGACAGTTCCAAGAGACCCAGTACTTC.

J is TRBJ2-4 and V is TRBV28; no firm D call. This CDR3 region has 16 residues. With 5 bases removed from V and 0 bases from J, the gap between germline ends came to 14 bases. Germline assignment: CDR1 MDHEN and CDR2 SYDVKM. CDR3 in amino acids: CASSPILPIAKNIQYF. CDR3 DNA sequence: TGTGCCAGCAGTCCAATACTACCCATAGCCAAAAACATTCAGTACTTC.

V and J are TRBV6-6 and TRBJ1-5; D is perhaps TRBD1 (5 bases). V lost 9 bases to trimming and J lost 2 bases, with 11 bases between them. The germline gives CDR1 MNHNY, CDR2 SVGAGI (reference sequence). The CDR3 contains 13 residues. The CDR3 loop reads CARIGGCNQPQHF. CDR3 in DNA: TGTGCCAGAATTGGGGGGTGCAATCAGCCCCAGCATTTT.

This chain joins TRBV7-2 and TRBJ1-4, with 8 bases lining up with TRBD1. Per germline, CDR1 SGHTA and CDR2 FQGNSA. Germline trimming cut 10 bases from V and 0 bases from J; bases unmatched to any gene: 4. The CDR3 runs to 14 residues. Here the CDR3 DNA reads TGTGCCATTGGACAGGGAACAACTAATGAAAAACTGTTTTTT. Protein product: CAIGQGTTNEKLFF.

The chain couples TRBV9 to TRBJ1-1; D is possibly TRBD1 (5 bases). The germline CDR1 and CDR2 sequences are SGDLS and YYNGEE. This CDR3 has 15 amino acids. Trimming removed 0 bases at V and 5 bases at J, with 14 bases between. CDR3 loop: CASSVEAGPTTEAFF. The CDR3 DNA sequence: TGTGCCAGCAGCGTAGAAGCAGGGCCAACGACTGAAGCTTTCTTT.

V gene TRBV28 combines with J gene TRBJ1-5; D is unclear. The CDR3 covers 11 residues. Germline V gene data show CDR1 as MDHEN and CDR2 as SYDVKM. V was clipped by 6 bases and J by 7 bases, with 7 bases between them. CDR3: CASSSEQPQHF. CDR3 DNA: TGTGCCAGCAGCTCTGAGCAGCCCCAGCATTTT.

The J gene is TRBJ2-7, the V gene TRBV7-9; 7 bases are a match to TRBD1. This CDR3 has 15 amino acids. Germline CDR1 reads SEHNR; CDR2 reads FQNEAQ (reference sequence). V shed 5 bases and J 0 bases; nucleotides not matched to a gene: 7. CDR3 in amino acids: CASSTRQGSSYEQYF. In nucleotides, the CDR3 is TGTGCCAGCAGCACCCGACAGGGTTCCTCCTACGAGCAGTACTTC.